The 21 T cell receptor beta chains below were found in one sample sequenced in a study of cytomegalovirus exposure and HLA in healthy donors. Vbeta (60) and Jbeta (13) primers were used in the PCR. This table comes from immunoSEQ multiplex PCR, and its TCRdb copy is limited to in-frame clones, with some not included. The sample shows approximately 110,000 clones, 69% of them seen only once. The sequenced sample was PBMCs. The receptors were gathered from a young man in good health and CMV-seronegative.

The gene calls are TRBV29-1 and TRBJ1-4, with 7 bases that match TRBD1. CDR3 size: 16 residues. Trimming cost V 0 bases and J 0 bases; bases outside gene matches: 4. Per the germline V gene, CDR1 is SQVTM and CDR2 is ANQGSEA. The CDR3 nucleotides read TGCAGCGTTGAAGATACAGGGGTTGCAACTAATGAAAAACTGTTTTTT. It encodes CSVEDTGVATNEKLFF. Variable domain in full (rest from reference TRBV29-1 and TRBJ1-4): SAVISQKPSRDICQRGTSLTIQCQVDSQVTMMFWYRQQPGQSLTLIATANQGSEATYESGFVIDKFPISRPNLTFSTLTVSNMSPEDSSIYLCSVEDTGVATNEKLFFGSGTQLSVL.

Only a few counts were recorded for this clone. The chain couples TRBV6-5 to TRBJ1-5; a possible D gene is TRBD1 (6 bases). Trimming pared 6 bases from V and 3 bases from J, leaving 15 bases between. The germline V gene encodes CDR1 MNHEY and CDR2 SVGAGI. The CDR3 is 15 residues long. The CDR3 reads CASSRTGLSNQPQHF. Here the CDR3 DNA reads TGTGCCAGCAGCCGCACAGGGCTGTCCAATCAGCCCCAGCATTTT.

The V call is TRBV6-5, the J call TRBJ2-2; D gene uncertain. The germline V gene has CDR1 MNHEY and CDR2 SVGAGI. The length of the CDR3 is 15 residues. The V and J ends lost 2 bases and 0 bases respectively, with 7 bases between them. The CDR3 loop reads CASSYHQANTGELFF. The CDR3, as DNA: TGTGCCAGCAGTTACCATCAGGCGAACACCGGGGAGCTGTTTTTT.

This clone was seen only a few times. The chain links TRBV7-3 to TRBJ1-2, with TRBD1 matching 9 bases. The J segment lost 7 bases and the V segment lost 4 bases, leaving 4 bases of the junction unmatched. The CDR3 sequence is 13 residues long. The germline V gene has CDR1 SGHTA and CDR2 FQGTGA. The CDR3: CASSYDRGSGYTF. CDR3 in DNA: TGTGCCAGCAGCTACGACAGGGGGTCTGGCTACACCTTC.

Only a few counts were recorded for this clone. The chain couples TRBV11-3 to TRBJ2-7; 9 bases match TRBD2. V gave up 10 bases and J gave up 5 bases; unmatched junction bases: 18. The CDR3 totals 16 residues. CDR1 SGHNT and CDR2 YENEEA come from the germline V gene. CDR3 DNA: TGTGCCATGAAGTCCGGTAGCGGGAGCCCGCGGGACGAGCAGTACTTC. Amino acid sequence: CAMKSGSGSPRDEQYF.

This clone was recorded a few times. The rearrangement uses TRBV7-6 and TRBJ2-7; 7 nucleotides line up with TRBD2. CDR1 is SGHVS and CDR2 is FNYEAQ in the germline V gene. V gave up 1 base and J gave up 3 bases; unmatched junction bases: 6. The CDR3 spans 15 residues. The CDR3, as DNA: TGTGCCAGCAGCTTAGTGGCTAGCGGATTCTACGAGCAGTACTTC. Protein: CASSLVASGFYEQYF. Full variable domain (missing parts from reference TRBV7-6 and TRBJ2-7): GAGVSQSPRYKVTKRGQDVALRCDPISGHVSLYWYRQALGQGPEFLTYFNYEAQQDKSGLPNDRFSAERPEGSISTLTIQRTEQRDSAMYRCASSLVASGFYEQYFGPGTRLTVT.

The chain is built from TRBV10-3 and TRBJ1-3; possibly TRBD1 for D (5 bases). The CDR3 sequence is 15 residues long. Germline CDR1 is ENHRY and CDR2 is SYGVKD. Trimming shortened V by 3 bases and J by 3 bases, and 12 bases separated the two germline ends. The CDR3 loop is CAISDPRDRGNTIYF. The CDR3 DNA sequence: TGTGCCATCAGTGACCCCAGGGATCGTGGAAACACCATATATTTT.

This clone has only a few counts. The chain carries TRBV2 and TRBJ2-1, with TRBD2 identical over 8 bases. The germline gives CDR1 SNHLY, CDR2 FYNNEI. There are 16 residues in the CDR3. Trimming took 6 bases from V and 2 from J; bases not matched to a gene: 9. In DNA form, the CDR3 reads TGTGCCAGCAGACCCCTGACTAGCGCAACCTACAATGAGCAGTTCTTC. Its translation is CASRPLTSATYNEQFF.

V is TRBV11-2 and J is TRBJ2-5, with TRBD1 identical over 10 bases. Germline V CDR1 and CDR2: SGHAT, FQNNGV. Trimming at V came to 7 bases and at J to 4 bases, leaving 6 bases not matched to a gene. This CDR3 region has 14 residues. The CDR3 loop reads CASTPGQGIETQYF. The CDR3 bases are TGTGCCAGCACACCGGGACAGGGGATAGAGACCCAGTACTTC.

The chain uses TRBV5-1 and TRBJ1-2; no firm D call. This CDR3 comprises 13 residues. Trimming shortened V by 1 base and J by 2 bases, and 6 bases separated the two germline ends. Germline lookup yields CDR1 SGHRS and CDR2 YFSETQ. The CDR3 bases are TGCGCCAGCAGCTTGTCCATGAACTATGGCTACACCTTC. Its translation: CASSLSMNYGYTF.

This sequence joins TRBV14 and TRBJ2-3; perhaps TRBD1 as D (5 bases). Germline V gene data show CDR1 as SGHDN and CDR2 as FVKESK. V was clipped by 1 base and J by 3 bases, with 20 bases between them. This CDR3 has 18 residues. CDR3 coding DNA: TGTGCCAGCAGCCAAGGGCCAGGGCGCGCGAGTGTGACAGATACGCAGTATTTT. Amino acids: CASSQGPGRASVTDTQYF.

The chain uses TRBV5-1 and TRBJ2-5; TRBD2 aligns across 10 bases. In germline, CDR1 is SGHRS, CDR2 YFSETQ. There are 15 residues in the CDR3. V shed 1 base and J 3 bases; nucleotides not matched to a gene: 3. The CDR3 nucleotides are TGCGCCAGCAGCTTGTACCTAGCGGGAGAAGAGACCCAGTACTTC. This encodes CASSLYLAGEETQYF. The full variable domain, completed using reference TRBV5-1 and TRBJ2-5, is KAGVTQTPRYLIKTRGQQVTLSCSPISGHRSVSWYQQTPGQGLQFLFEYFSETQRNKGNFPGRFSGRQFSNSRSEMNVSTLELGDSALYLCASSLYLAGEETQYFGPGTRLLVL.

This chain links TRBV5-1 with TRBJ1-1; D is unresolved. CDR1 and CDR2 from the germline V gene are SGHRS and YFSETQ. Trimming stripped 1 base from V and 2 bases from J, with 9 bases between. This CDR3 comprises 14 residues. In DNA, the CDR3 is TGCGCCAGCAGCTTGAGGACGGGAAACACTGAAGCTTTCTTT. It codes for CASSLRTGNTEAFF.

This rearrangement joins TRBV18 to TRBJ1-1, with 7 bases fitting TRBD1. The V segment lost 3 bases and the J segment 4 bases; nucleotides outside the gene matches: 11. Germline values: CDR1 KGHSH, CDR2 LQKENI. This CDR3 spans 16 amino acids. The CDR3 reads CASSPVDAGGGTEAFF. DNA for the CDR3: TGTGCCAGCTCACCTGTAGATGCAGGGGGTGGCACTGAAGCTTTCTTT.

As to this clone: An end of the junction does not agree with germline; a read error may underlie this. At the DNA level, this CDR3 is encoded by other sequences in the same sample as well. This chain connects TRBV5-6 to TRBJ2-6; 9 positions agree with TRBD1. Germline V gene lookup returns CDR1 SGHDT and CDR2 YYEEEE. The CDR3 sequence is 19 residues long. CDR3 protein: CASSLPRDRVNPGANVLTF. CDR3 in DNA: TGCGCCAGCAGCTTACCCAGGGACAGGGTTAATCCTGGGGCCAACGTCCTGACTTTC.

This sequence joins TRBV7-2 and TRBJ1-2; TRBD1 agrees at 8 bases. In germline, CDR1 is SGHTA, CDR2 FQGNSA. V was clipped by 1 base and J by 7 bases; unmatched bases: 11. The CDR3 has 16 amino acids. In DNA form, the CDR3 reads TGTGCCAGCAGCTTAGGAGTGAGGACAGGGATTTCTGGCTACACCTTC. Translated, it gives CASSLGVRTGISGYTF.

V and J are TRBV29-1 and TRBJ1-1, with D possibly TRBD1 on 6 matching bases. The CDR3 covers 12 residues. Germline lookup yields CDR1 SQVTM and CDR2 ANQGSEA. The CDR3 loop is CSGGRMNTEAFF. For the CDR3, the DNA is TGCAGTGGGGGCCGGATGAACACTGAAGCTTTCTTT.

The chain is built from TRBV29-1 and TRBJ1-2; 10 positions agree with TRBD1. Germline V gene data show CDR1 as SQVTM and CDR2 as ANQGSEA. This CDR3 is built from 14 residues. J gave up 2 bases and V 8 bases, and 8 bases lay outside the gene matches. As DNA, the CDR3 is TGCAGCATAAGTCAGGGACAGGGGAACTATGGCTACACCTTC. It yields the protein CSISQGQGNYGYTF. Using reference TRBV29-1 and TRBJ1-2 for the parts outside the CDR3, the full variable domain is SAVISQKPSRDICQRGTSLTIQCQVDSQVTMMFWYRQQPGQSLTLIATANQGSEATYESGFVIDKFPISRPNLTFSTLTVSNMSPEDSSIYLCSISQGQGNYGYTFGSGTRLTVV.

This clone appeared a few times. This chain links TRBV2 with TRBJ2-3, with 9 bases fitting TRBD1. Trimming took 8 bases from V and 6 from J; bases not matched to a gene: 9. The CDR3 is made up of 14 amino acids. Germline values: CDR1 SNHLY, CDR2 FYNNEI. The CDR3 region is CASGGQGMTDTQYF. The DNA of the CDR3 is TGTGCCAGCGGGGGACAGGGTATGACCGATACGCAGTATTTT.

V usage is TRBV19 and J usage is TRBJ2-7; D perhaps matches TRBD1 (6 bases). This CDR3 comprises 14 residues. Per germline, CDR1 LNHDA and CDR2 SQIVND (reference sequence). Trimming pared 3 bases from V and 1 base from J, leaving 10 bases between. The CDR3 sequence is CASSIGGTSYEQYF. CDR3 in DNA: TGTGCCAGTAGTATTGGTGGGACATCCTACGAGCAGTACTTC.

V gene TRBV9 combines with J gene TRBJ1-1; a possible D gene is TRBD1 (6 bases). Deletions cut 4 bases from V and 7 bases from J, with 14 bases between. CDR1 is SGDLS, CDR2 YYNGEE, per germline. The CDR3 is 13 amino acids. The CDR3 nucleotides read TGTGCCAGCAGCCCGTGGGGGCAGAGTGAAGCTTTCTTT. This sequence encodes CASSPWGQSEAFF.